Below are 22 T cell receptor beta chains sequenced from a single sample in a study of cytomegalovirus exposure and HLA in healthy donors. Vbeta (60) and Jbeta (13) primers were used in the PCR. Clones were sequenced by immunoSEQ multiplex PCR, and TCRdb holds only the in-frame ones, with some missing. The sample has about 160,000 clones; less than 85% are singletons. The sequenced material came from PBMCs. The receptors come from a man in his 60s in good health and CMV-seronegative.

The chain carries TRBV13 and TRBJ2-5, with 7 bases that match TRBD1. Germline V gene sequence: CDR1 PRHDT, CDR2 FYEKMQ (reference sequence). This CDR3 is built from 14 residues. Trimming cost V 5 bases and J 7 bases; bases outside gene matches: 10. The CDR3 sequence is CASSGDRRGGTQYF. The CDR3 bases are TGTGCCAGCAGCGGGGACAGACGAGGAGGGACCCAGTACTTC.

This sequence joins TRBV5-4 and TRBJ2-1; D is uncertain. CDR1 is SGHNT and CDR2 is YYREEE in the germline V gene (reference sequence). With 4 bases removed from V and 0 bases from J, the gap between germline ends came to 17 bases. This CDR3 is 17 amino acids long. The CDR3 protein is CASSPWVAYFSYNEQFF. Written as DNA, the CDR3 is TGTGCCAGCAGCCCTTGGGTAGCTTATTTCTCCTACAATGAGCAGTTCTTC.

The CDR3 sequence is CASSMGGYNEQFF. CDR3 coding DNA: TGTGCCAGTAGTATGGGGGGATACAATGAGCAGTTCTTC. J is TRBJ2-1 and V is TRBV19; tentatively, D is TRBD2 (6 bases). This CDR3 has 13 amino acids. Germline CDR1 LNHDA, CDR2 SQIVND (reference sequence). V gave up 3 bases and J gave up 4 bases, with 7 bases separating them.

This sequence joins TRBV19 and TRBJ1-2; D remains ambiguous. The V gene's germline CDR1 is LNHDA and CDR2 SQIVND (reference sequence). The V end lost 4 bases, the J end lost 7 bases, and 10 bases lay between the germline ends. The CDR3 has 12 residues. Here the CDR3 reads CASSTDLGGYTF. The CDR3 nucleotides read TGTGCCAGTAGTACGGATCTAGGTGGCTACACCTTC.

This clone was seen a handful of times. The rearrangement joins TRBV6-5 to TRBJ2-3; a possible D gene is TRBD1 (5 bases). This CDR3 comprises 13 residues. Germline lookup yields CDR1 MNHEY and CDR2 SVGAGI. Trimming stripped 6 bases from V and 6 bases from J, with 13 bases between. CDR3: CASRLTGADTQYF. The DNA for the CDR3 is TGTGCCAGCAGACTCACAGGAGCGGATACGCAGTATTTT.

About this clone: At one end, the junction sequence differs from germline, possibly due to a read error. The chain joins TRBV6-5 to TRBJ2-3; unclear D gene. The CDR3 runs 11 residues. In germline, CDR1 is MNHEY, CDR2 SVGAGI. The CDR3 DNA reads TGCAGTGTGTATGGCACAGATACGCAGTATTTT. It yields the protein CSVYGTDTQYF.

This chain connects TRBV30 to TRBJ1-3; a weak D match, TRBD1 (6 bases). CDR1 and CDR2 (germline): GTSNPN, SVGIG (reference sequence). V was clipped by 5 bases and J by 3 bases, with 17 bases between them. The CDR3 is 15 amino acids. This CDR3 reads CAWGPPTGYGNTIYF. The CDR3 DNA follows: TGTGCCTGGGGGCCACCTACAGGGTATGGAAACACCATATATTTT.

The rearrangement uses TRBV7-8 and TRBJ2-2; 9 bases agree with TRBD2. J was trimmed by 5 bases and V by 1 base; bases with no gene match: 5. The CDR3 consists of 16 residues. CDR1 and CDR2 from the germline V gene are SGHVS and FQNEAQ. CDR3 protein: CASSLGSGGRTGELFF. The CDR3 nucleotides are TGTGCCAGCAGCTTAGGTAGCGGGGGTCGGACCGGGGAGCTGTTTTTT.

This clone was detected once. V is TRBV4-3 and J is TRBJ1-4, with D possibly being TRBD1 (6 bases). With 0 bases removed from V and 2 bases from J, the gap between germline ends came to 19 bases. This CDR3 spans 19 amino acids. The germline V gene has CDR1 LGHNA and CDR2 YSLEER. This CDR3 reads CASSQDPRGAVVTNEKLFF. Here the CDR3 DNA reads TGCGCCAGCAGCCAAGACCCCCGGGGGGCGGTAGTTACTAATGAAAAACTGTTTTTT.

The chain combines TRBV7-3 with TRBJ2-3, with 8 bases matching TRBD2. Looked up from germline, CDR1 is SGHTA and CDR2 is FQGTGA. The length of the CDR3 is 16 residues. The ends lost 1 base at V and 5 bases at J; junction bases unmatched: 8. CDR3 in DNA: TGTGCCAGCAGCTTAATGGGGACTAGTGGGGGAGATACGCAGTATTTT. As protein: CASSLMGTSGGDTQYF.

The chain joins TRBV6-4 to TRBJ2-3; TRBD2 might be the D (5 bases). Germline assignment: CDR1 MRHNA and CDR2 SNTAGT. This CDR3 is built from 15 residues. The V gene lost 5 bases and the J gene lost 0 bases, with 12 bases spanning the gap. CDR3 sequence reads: CASSLEASSTDTQYF. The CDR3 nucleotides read TGTGCCAGCAGTCTGGAGGCTAGCAGCACAGATACGCAGTATTTT.

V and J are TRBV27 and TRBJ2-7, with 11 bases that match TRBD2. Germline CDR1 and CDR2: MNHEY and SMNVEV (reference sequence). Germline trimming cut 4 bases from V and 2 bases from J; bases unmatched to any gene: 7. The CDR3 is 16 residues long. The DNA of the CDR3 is TGTGCCAGCAGTTCCTCTAGCGGGGGGCCTCCCTACGAGCAGTACTTC. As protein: CASSSSSGGPPYEQYF.

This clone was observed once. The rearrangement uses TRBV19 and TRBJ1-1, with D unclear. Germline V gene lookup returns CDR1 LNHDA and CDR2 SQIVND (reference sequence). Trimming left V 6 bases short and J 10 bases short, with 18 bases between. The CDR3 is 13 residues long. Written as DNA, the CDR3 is TGTGCCAGTAGCAAGGACTGGCTTCTCGGAGCTTTCTTT. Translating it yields CASSKDWLLGAFF. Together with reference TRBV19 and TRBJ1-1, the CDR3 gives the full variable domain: DGGITQSPKYLFRKEGQNVTLSCEQNLNHDAMYWYRQDPGQGLRLIYYSQIVNDFQKGDIAEGYSVSREKKESFPLTVTSAQKNPTAFYLCASSKDWLLGAFFGQGTRLTVV.

The CDR3 DNA sequence: TGTGCCAGCAGGGGGCTCGAAAAACTGTTTTTT. Protein: CASRGLEKLFF. The gene calls are TRBV6-5 and TRBJ1-4; possibly TRBD1 for D (5 bases). Germline V gene data show CDR1 as MNHEY and CDR2 as SVGAGI. This CDR3 has 11 amino acids. Between the trimmed V and J ends, which lost 6 bases and 8 bases, there was a span of 7 bases.

For the CDR3, the DNA is TGTGCCAGCATGGGCGACTCCTACGAGCAGTACTTC. It encodes CASMGDSYEQYF. The V call is TRBV28, the J call TRBJ2-7; D not certain. The germline V and J ends were trimmed by 7 bases and 0 bases, with 7 bases remaining between them. Germline V CDR1 and CDR2: MDHEN, SYDVKM. The CDR3 has 12 amino acids.

The CDR3 loop reads CASSPPGQGYGYTF. CDR3 coding DNA: TGTGCCAGCAGCCCGCCGGGACAGGGGTATGGCTACACCTTC. The rearrangement joins TRBV7-2 to TRBJ1-2, with 10 bases matching TRBD1. Per germline, CDR1 SGHTA and CDR2 FQGNSA. V dropped 5 bases and J dropped 5; count of bases not matched to a gene: 5. The CDR3 contains 14 residues.

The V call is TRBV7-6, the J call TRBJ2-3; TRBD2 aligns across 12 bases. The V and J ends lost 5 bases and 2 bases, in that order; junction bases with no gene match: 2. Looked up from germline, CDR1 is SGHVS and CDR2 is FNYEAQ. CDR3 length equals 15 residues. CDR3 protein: CASSGLAGLTDTQYF. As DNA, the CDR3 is TGTGCCAGCAGCGGACTAGCGGGACTCACAGATACGCAGTATTTT. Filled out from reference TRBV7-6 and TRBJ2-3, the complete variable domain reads GAGVSQSPRYKVTKRGQDVALRCDPISGHVSLYWYRQALGQGPEFLTYFNYEAQQDKSGLPNDRFSAERPEGSISTLTIQRTEQRDSAMYRCASSGLAGLTDTQYFGPGTRLTVL.

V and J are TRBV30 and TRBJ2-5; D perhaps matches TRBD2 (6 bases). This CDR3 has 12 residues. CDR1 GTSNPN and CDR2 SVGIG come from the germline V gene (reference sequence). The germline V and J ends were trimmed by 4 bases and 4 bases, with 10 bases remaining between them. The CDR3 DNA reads TGTGCCTGGACCCCCGGGGGAGAGACCCAGTACTTC. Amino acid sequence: CAWTPGGETQYF.

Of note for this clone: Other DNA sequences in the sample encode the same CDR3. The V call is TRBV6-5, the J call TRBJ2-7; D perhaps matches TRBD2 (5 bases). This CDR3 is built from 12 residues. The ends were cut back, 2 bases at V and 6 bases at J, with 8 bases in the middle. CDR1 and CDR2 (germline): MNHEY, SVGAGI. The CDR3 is CASSYRGSEQYF. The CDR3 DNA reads TGTGCCAGCAGTTACCGAGGGTCCGAGCAGTACTTC.

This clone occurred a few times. The CDR3 sequence is CASSQGGTAGNTIYF. DNA of the CDR3: TGCGCCAGCAGCCAAGGCGGGACAGCCGGAAACACCATATATTTT. V is TRBV4-1 and J is TRBJ1-3, with 7 nucleotides matching TRBD1. Looked up from germline, CDR1 is MGHRA and CDR2 is YSYEKL. The CDR3 totals 15 residues. V dropped 1 base and J dropped 4; count of bases not matched to a gene: 4.

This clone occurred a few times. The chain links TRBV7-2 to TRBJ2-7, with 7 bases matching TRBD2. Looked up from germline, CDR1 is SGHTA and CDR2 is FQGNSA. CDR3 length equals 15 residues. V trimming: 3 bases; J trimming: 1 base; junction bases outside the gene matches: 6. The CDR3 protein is CASSLGAGFSYEQYF. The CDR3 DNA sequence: TGTGCCAGCAGCTTGGGAGCGGGGTTTTCCTACGAGCAGTACTTC.

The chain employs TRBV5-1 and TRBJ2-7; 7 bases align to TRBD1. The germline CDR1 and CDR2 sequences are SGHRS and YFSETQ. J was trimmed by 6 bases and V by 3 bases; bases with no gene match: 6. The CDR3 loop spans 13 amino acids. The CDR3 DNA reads TGCGCCAGCAGCTCGGGACAGCCTGGCGAGCAGTACTTC. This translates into CASSSGQPGEQYF.